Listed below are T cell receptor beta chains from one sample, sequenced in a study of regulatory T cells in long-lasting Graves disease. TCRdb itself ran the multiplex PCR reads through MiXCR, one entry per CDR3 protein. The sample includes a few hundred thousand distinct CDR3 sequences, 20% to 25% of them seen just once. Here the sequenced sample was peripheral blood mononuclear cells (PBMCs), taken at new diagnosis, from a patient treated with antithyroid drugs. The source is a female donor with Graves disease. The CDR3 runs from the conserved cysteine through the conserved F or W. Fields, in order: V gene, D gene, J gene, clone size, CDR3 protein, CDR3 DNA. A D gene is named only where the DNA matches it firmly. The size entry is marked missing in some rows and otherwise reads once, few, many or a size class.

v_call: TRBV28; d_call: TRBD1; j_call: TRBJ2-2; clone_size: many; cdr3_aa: CASSPTGTGTGELFF; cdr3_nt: TGTGCCAGCTCGCCTACCGGGACAGGCACCGGGGAGCTGTTTTTT
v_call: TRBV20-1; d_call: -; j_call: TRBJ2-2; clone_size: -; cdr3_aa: CSAVVPGGTGELFF; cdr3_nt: TGCAGTGCTGTTGTCCCCGGTGGGACCGGGGAGCTGTTTTTT
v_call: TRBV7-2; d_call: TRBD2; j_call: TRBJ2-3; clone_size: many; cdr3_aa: CASSFGAGGSTDTQYF; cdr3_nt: TGTGCCAGCAGCTTCGGAGCGGGAGGGAGCACAGATACGCAGTATTTT
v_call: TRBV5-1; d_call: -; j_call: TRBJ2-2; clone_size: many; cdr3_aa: CASSFVRNTGELFF; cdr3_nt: TGCGCCAGCAGCTTCGTGAGGAACACCGGGGAGCTGTTTTTT
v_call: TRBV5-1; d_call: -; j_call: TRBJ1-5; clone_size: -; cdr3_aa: CASSLLPSNQPQHF; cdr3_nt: TGTGCCAGCAGCTTGTTACCTAGCAATCAGCCCCAGCATTTT
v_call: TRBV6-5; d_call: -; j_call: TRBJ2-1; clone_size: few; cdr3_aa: CASSWLSQGTYEQFF; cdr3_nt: TGTGCCAGCAGTTGGTTATCGCAGGGGACATATGAGCAGTTCTTC
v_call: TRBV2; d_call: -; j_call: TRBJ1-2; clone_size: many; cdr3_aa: CATRGYTF; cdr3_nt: TGTGCCACAAGAGGCTACACCTTC
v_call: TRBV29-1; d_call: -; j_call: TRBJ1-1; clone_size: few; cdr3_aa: CSVEAEMNTEAFF; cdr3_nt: TGCAGCGTTGAAGCAGAGATGAACACTGAAGCTTTCTTT
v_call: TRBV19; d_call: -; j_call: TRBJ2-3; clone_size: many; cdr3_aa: CASSTLWRVYTDTQYF; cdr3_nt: TGTGCCAGTAGTACCCTTTGGCGGGTTTACACAGATACGCAGTATTTT
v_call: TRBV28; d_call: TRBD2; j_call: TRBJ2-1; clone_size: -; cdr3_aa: CASIQTSGIYNEQFF; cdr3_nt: TGTGCCAGCATTCAGACTAGCGGGATCTACAATGAGCAGTTCTTC
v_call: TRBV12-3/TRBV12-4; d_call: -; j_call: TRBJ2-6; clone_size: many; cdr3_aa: CASSISGANVLTF; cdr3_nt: TGTGCCAGCAGTATCTCTGGGGCCAACGTCCTGACTTTC
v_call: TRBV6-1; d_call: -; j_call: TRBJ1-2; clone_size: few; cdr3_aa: CASYDLGGYTF; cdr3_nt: TGTGCCAGCTATGACTTGGGTGGCTACACCTTC
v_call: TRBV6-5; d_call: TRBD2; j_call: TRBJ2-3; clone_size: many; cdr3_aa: CASSYLTSGRTDTQYF; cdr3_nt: TGTGCCAGCAGTTACCTTACTAGCGGGAGAACAGATACGCAGTATTTT
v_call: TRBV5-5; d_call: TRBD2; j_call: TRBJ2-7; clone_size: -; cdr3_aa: CASSYLAGGQTYEQYF; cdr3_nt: TGTGCCAGCAGCTATCTAGCGGGAGGGCAAACCTACGAGCAGTACTTC
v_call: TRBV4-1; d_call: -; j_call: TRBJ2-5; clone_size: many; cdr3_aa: CASSPPGPETQYF; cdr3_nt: TGCGCCAGCAGCCCCCCCGGGCCGGAGACCCAGTACTTC
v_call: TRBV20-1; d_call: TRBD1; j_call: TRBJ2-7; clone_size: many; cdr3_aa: CSVTHRRDRGYYEQYF; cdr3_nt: TGCAGTGTAACCCATCGCCGGGACAGGGGCTACTACGAGCAGTACTTC
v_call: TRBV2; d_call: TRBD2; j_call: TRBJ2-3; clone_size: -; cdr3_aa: CASRDGTSGSGADTQYF; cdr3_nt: TGTGCCAGCAGAGACGGGACTAGCGGGAGTGGAGCAGATACGCAGTATTTT
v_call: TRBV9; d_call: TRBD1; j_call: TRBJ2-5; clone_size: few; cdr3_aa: CASSVRGQSQETQYF; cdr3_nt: TGTGCCAGCAGCGTAAGGGGACAGAGTCAAGAGACCCAGTACTTC
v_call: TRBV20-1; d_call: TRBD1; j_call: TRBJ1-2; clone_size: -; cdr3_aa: CSAISGGGYGYTF; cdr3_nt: TGCAGTGCCATATCAGGGGGCGGCTATGGCTACACCTTC
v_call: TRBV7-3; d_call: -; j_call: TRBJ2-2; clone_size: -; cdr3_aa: CASSLNQYTGELFF; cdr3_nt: TGTGCCAGCAGCTTAAACCAGTACACCGGGGAGCTGTTTTTT
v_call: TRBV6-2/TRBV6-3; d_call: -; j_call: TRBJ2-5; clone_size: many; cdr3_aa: CASRRSVPRETQYF; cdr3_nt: TGTGCCAGCCGCCGCAGTGTACCGAGGGAGACCCAGTACTTC
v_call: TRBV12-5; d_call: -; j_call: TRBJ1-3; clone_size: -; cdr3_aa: CASGFFENTIYF; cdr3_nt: TGTGCTAGTGGTTTTTTTGAAAACACCATATATTTT
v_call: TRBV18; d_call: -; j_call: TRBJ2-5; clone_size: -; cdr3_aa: CASSRVSGHQETQYF; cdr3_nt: TGTGCCAGCTCACGCGTGTCGGGACACCAAGAGACCCAGTACTTC
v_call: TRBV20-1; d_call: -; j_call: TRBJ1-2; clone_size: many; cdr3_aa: CSARDHPDGYTF; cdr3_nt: TGCAGTGCTAGAGATCATCCCGATGGCTACACCTTC
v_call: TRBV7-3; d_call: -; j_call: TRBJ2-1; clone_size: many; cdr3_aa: CASSLNEYNEQFF; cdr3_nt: TGTGCCAGCAGCTTAAACGAATACAATGAGCAGTTCTTC
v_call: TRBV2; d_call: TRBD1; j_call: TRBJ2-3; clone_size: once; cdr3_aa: CASRSGTDLGPQYF; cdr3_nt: TGTGCCAGCAGGTCCGGGACAGATCTTGGTCCGCAGTATTTT
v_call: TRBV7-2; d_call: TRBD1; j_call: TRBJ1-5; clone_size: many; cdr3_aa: CASSLDRGGTQPQHF; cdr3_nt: TGTGCCAGCAGCCTGGACAGGGGTGGGACTCAGCCCCAGCATTTT
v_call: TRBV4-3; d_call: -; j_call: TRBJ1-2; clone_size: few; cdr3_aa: CASSQVAQGDYGYTF; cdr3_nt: TGCGCCAGCAGCCAAGTGGCGCAGGGCGACTATGGCTACACCTTC
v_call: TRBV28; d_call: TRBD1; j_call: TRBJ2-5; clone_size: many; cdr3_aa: CASASRDRETQYF; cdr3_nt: TGTGCCAGCGCCTCCCGGGACAGGGAGACCCAGTACTTC
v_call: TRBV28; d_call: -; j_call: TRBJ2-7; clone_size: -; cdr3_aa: CASSLNDLDEQYF; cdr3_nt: TGTGCCAGCAGTCTAAACGACCTAGACGAGCAGTACTTC